These 32 T cell receptor beta chains came from one sample sequenced in a study of CD4 T cells in relation to SARS-CoV-2 and coronaviruses. Sequencing was performed with immunoSEQ multiplex PCR; in TCRdb, only in-frame clones are kept and a portion is missing. The sample gives approximately 24,000 clones, about 75% of which show up once; over 10% is in the top ten. Their cognate antigens are unknown. CD4+ T cells from unexposed donors were obtained before the COVID-19 pandemic (2011-2018). CD4+ T cells were isolated from the cells after more than nine days of culture. The sample taken for sequencing was CD4+ T cells from PBMCs, cultured in vitro. All receptors derive from a human donor in good health.

This rearrangement joins TRBV5-1 to TRBJ2-7; TRBD2 matches 9 bases. CDR1 and CDR2 from the germline V gene are SGHRS and YFSETQ. The V and J ends lost 4 bases and 3 bases, in that order; junction bases with no gene match: 2. The CDR3 length is 13 residues. The CDR3 loop is CASSPSGIYEQYF. The CDR3 DNA sequence: TGCGCCAGCAGCCCTAGCGGGATCTACGAGCAGTACTTC.

The V gene is TRBV10-2, the J gene TRBJ1-6; D is unresolved. This CDR3 is 14 amino acids long. Between the trimmed V and J ends, which lost 5 bases and 10 bases, there was a span of 15 bases. CDR1 is WSHSY and CDR2 is SAAADI in the germline V gene. CDR3 sequence reads: CASSRGRSGSPLHF. The CDR3 bases are TGCGCCAGCAGTCGCGGACGGTCGGGGTCACCCCTCCACTTT.

This clone was seen once. This chain joins TRBV5-1 and TRBJ1-1; D may be TRBD1 (5 bases). This CDR3 spans 15 amino acids. V was trimmed by 0 bases and J by 4 bases, leaving 13 bases between them. Per germline, CDR1 SGHRS and CDR2 YFSETQ. DNA of the CDR3: TGCGCCAGCAGCTTGGCCGCCGGGAGGGGCACTGAAGCTTTCTTT. Amino acids: CASSLAAGRGTEAFF. The full variable domain, with the rest looked up from reference TRBV5-1 and TRBJ1-1, is KAGVTQTPRYLIKTRGQQVTLSCSPISGHRSVSWYQQTPGQGLQFLFEYFSETQRNKGNFPGRFSGRQFSNSRSEMNVSTLELGDSALYLCASSLAAGRGTEAFFGQGTRLTVV.

This chain's CDR3 is CAWDRALGNYGYTF. The CDR3 DNA is TGTGCCTGGGACAGGGCCCTCGGGAACTATGGCTACACCTTC. The chain recombines TRBV30 with TRBJ1-2; the match to TRBD1 covers 7 bases. The CDR3 runs to 14 residues. Losses at the gene ends were 5 bases for V and 2 bases for J; bases not matched to a gene: 8. The germline V gene has CDR1 GTSNPN and CDR2 SVGIG (reference sequence).

The chain has TRBV7-9 and TRBJ1-4, with D possibly TRBD1 on 5 matching bases. CDR3 length: 15 residues. Germline assignment: CDR1 SEHNR and CDR2 FQNEAQ (reference sequence). Trimming pared 5 bases from V and 1 base from J, leaving 11 bases between. This chain's CDR3 is CASSVDGGTNEKLFF. For the CDR3, the DNA is TGTGCCAGCAGCGTCGACGGGGGAACTAATGAAAAACTGTTTTTT.

The chain carries TRBV7-6 and TRBJ1-3; D is unclear. V lost 0 bases and J lost 0, with 9 bases in between. The CDR3 runs to 16 residues. Germline V CDR1 and CDR2: SGHVS, FNYEAQ. The CDR3, as DNA: TGTGCCAGCAGCTTAGCTACGGAGAGCTCTGGAAACACCATATATTTT. Protein: CASSLATESSGNTIYF.

The table lists this clone with a few counts. This rearrangement joins TRBV2 to TRBJ1-6, with D possibly matching TRBD1 (5 bases). The length of the CDR3 is 15 residues. The ends were cut back, 4 bases at V and 8 bases at J, with 15 bases in the middle. Germline assignment: CDR1 SNHLY and CDR2 FYNNEI. The CDR3 spells CASSAGRPIDSPLHF. As DNA, the CDR3 is TGTGCCAGCAGTGCAGGGAGACCCATAGATTCACCCCTCCACTTT.

This clone was recorded a few times. The rearrangement uses TRBV19 and TRBJ2-4, with 7 bases aligning to TRBD1. CDR3 length: 15 amino acids. Germline CDR1 reads LNHDA; CDR2 reads SQIVND (reference sequence). With V trimmed by 6 bases and J by 0 bases, 5 bases remained unmatched. CDR3 coding DNA: TGTGCCAGTAGCCCACAGGGGCTAGCCAAAAACATTCAGTACTTC. Translation: CASSPQGLAKNIQYF.

The chain uses TRBV15 and TRBJ2-3, with 7 bases aligning to TRBD2. V dropped 3 bases and J dropped 0; count of bases not matched to a gene: 6. CDR3 length: 16 residues. Looked up from germline, CDR1 is LNHNV and CDR2 is YYDKDF (reference sequence). The CDR3 nucleotides are TGTGCCACCAGCAGGACCATAGCGGGTAGCACAGATACGCAGTATTTT. As protein: CATSRTIAGSTDTQYF. Filled out from reference TRBV15 and TRBJ2-3, the complete variable domain reads DAMVIQNPRYQVTQFGKPVTLSCSQTLNHNVMYWYQQKSSQAPKLLFHYYDKDFNNEADTPDNFQSRRPNTSFCFLDIRSPGLGDTAMYLCATSRTIAGSTDTQYFGPGTRLTVL.

V gene TRBV3-1 (or the pseudogene TRBV3-2) combines with J gene TRBJ2-5; the D gene is possibly TRBD2 (6 bases). Per the germline V gene, CDR1 is LGHDT and CDR2 is YNNKEL (reference sequence). There are 19 residues in the CDR3. The V end was cut by 4 bases, the J end by 2 bases, with 26 bases between. Here the CDR3 reads CASSRFWSSGRQRQETQYF. The CDR3 DNA reads TGTGCCAGCAGCCGTTTTTGGAGTAGCGGAAGACAACGGCAAGAGACCCAGTACTTC.

The chain links TRBV7-9 to TRBJ1-2, with a possible D match to TRBD1 (6 bases). Germline assignment: CDR1 SEHNR and CDR2 FQNEAQ (reference sequence). This CDR3 is 13 amino acids long. The germline V and J ends were trimmed by 4 bases and 8 bases, with 14 bases remaining between them. The CDR3 protein is CASSSRQAPGYTF. The CDR3 DNA follows: TGTGCCAGCAGCTCACGACAGGCGCCGGGCTACACCTTC.

This clone was detected only once. V gene TRBV24-1 combines with J gene TRBJ2-1; D is perhaps TRBD1 (6 bases). Germline V gene data show CDR1 as KGHDR and CDR2 as SFDVKD. The CDR3 is 15 residues long. V was shortened by 6 bases and J by 8 bases, with 19 bases between the two germline ends. In nucleotides, the CDR3 is TGTGCCACCAGTCAAAATCGACAGGCCGGGGATGAGCAGTTCTTC. This encodes CATSQNRQAGDEQFF.

The genes are TRBV6-5 and TRBJ1-2; 8 nucleotides align to TRBD1. Germline V gene sequence: CDR1 MNHEY, CDR2 SVGAGI. Losses at the gene ends were 6 bases for V and 6 bases for J; bases not matched to a gene: 6. This CDR3 is built from 13 residues. DNA of the CDR3: TGTGCCAGCAGGTCGACAGGGGAGGATGGCTACACCTTC. This sequence encodes CASRSTGEDGYTF.

This chain joins TRBV7-9 and TRBJ2-7; D unclear. The CDR3 length is 11 residues. CDR1 and CDR2 from the germline V gene are SEHNR and FQNEAQ (reference sequence). V was clipped by 7 bases and J by 6 bases, with 10 bases between them. CDR3 in amino acids: CASTRWGEQYF. CDR3 in DNA: TGTGCCAGCACTCGTTGGGGCGAGCAGTACTTC.

The rearrangement uses TRBV18 and TRBJ1-2; D remains unclear. From germline, CDR1 is KGHSH and CDR2 LQKENI. Trimming stripped 4 bases from V and 3 bases from J, with 12 bases between. The CDR3 sequence is 14 residues long. The CDR3 nucleotides are TGTGCCAGCTCACTACAACGGGGAGACTATGGCTACACCTTC. Protein: CASSLQRGDYGYTF.

This clone was detected only a few times. The rearrangement joins TRBV6-2 or TRBV6-3 to TRBJ1-5; 9 bases match TRBD1. Unmatched junction bases numbered 3, after V lost 5 bases and J lost 1 base. CDR3 size: 15 residues. CDR1 and CDR2 from the germline V gene are MNHEY and SVGEGT. The CDR3, as DNA: TGTGCCAGCAGTACAGGGGGCTCGAGCAATCAGCCCCAGCATTTT. Protein: CASSTGGSSNQPQHF.

The rearrangement links TRBV5-1 to TRBJ1-3, with D unresolved. The germline V gene has CDR1 SGHRS and CDR2 YFSETQ. This CDR3 has 16 residues. The V gene lost 0 bases and the J gene lost 1 base, with 11 bases spanning the gap. CDR3 nucleotide sequence: TGCGCCAGCAGCTTGGTTAGCCCGGAGTCTGGAAACACCATATATTTT. This translates into CASSLVSPESGNTIYF.

This chain joins TRBV20-1 and TRBJ2-7; D remains unclear. From germline, CDR1 is DFQATT and CDR2 SNEGSKA (reference sequence). Trimming cost V 3 bases and J 6 bases, with 9 bases left between them. The CDR3 length is 11 residues. The CDR3 here is CSARKIGEQYF. Here the CDR3 DNA reads TGCAGTGCTAGGAAAATCGGCGAGCAGTACTTC.

The CDR3 here is CASSLLARGSGETQYF. The CDR3 DNA follows: TGCGCCAGCAGCTTGTTGGCCAGGGGGAGCGGAGAGACCCAGTACTTC. This chain connects TRBV5-1 to TRBJ2-5; 7 bases are a match to TRBD1. The trim removed 1 base at V and 4 bases at J, leaving 10 bases unmatched. Germline V gene data show CDR1 as SGHRS and CDR2 as YFSETQ. The CDR3 contains 16 residues.

This rearrangement joins TRBV11-2 to TRBJ2-7; D is uncertain. Germline V gene data show CDR1 as SGHAT and CDR2 as FQNNGV. V gave up 0 bases and J gave up 4 bases, with 4 bases separating them. The CDR3 is made up of 12 amino acids. CDR3 DNA sequence: TGTGCCAGCAGCTTAGACAGATACGAGCAGTACTTC. This encodes CASSLDRYEQYF.

The chain combines TRBV27 with TRBJ1-6; unclear D gene. V lost 1 base, J lost 6 bases, and 13 bases lay in between. Per germline, CDR1 MNHEY and CDR2 SMNVEV (reference sequence). The CDR3 loop spans 16 amino acids. CDR3: CASSLLGMVGNSPLHF. The CDR3 nucleotides read TGTGCCAGCAGTTTATTGGGAATGGTTGGTAATTCACCCCTCCACTTT.

This clone turned up a few times. The rearrangement uses TRBV5-6 and TRBJ1-5; D is perhaps TRBD1 (5 bases). Between the trimmed V and J ends, which lost 3 bases and 6 bases, there was a span of 13 bases. This CDR3 region has 14 residues. The germline V gene has CDR1 SGHDT and CDR2 YYEEEE. The CDR3 here is CASSSHAGGQPQHF. The CDR3 DNA reads TGTGCCAGCAGCTCACACGCCGGGGGTCAGCCCCAGCATTTT.

The rearrangement joins TRBV27 to TRBJ1-1; possibly TRBD1 for D (5 bases). With 5 bases removed from V and 1 base from J, the gap between germline ends came to 11 bases. The germline V gene encodes CDR1 MNHEY and CDR2 SMNVEV (reference sequence). The CDR3 runs 14 residues. The CDR3 is CASSGNRWNTEAFF. The CDR3 nucleotides read TGTGCCAGCAGTGGAAACAGGTGGAACACTGAAGCTTTCTTT.

This CDR3 is CASSAGPGLAGRGVEQYF. For the CDR3, the DNA is TGTGCCAGCAGCGCAGGACCAGGACTAGCGGGAAGGGGGGTCGAGCAGTACTTC. V is TRBV2 and J is TRBJ2-7; 12 bases line up with TRBD2. The trim removed 6 bases at V and 6 bases at J, leaving 18 bases unmatched. This CDR3 is built from 18 residues. Germline V gene sequence: CDR1 SNHLY, CDR2 FYNNEI.

The genes are TRBV4-2 and TRBJ1-2, with D unclear. The CDR3 extends over 13 amino acids. Trimming cost V 0 bases and J 8 bases, with 10 bases left between them. CDR1 LGHNA and CDR2 YNFKEQ come from the germline V gene. DNA of the CDR3: TGTGCCAGCAGCCAAGAGTCCCTCGAGGGCTACACCTTC. It encodes CASSQESLEGYTF.

The chain employs TRBV6-5 and TRBJ1-2; D is unresolved. Trimming shortened V by 5 bases and J by 4 bases, and 11 bases separated the two germline ends. Germline loops: CDR1 MNHEY, CDR2 SVGAGI. The CDR3 totals 13 residues. CDR3 protein: CASSTGLLYGYTF. CDR3 DNA: TGTGCCAGCAGTACCGGGCTCCTCTATGGCTACACCTTC.

The V and J genes are TRBV11-3 and TRBJ2-1; 9 bases are a match to TRBD2. V was pared by 9 bases and J by 7 bases, with 25 bases of the junction left unmatched. CDR1 is SGHNT, CDR2 YENEEA, per germline. This CDR3 contains 19 residues. This CDR3 is CARHSNLFGQREVLNEQFF. The CDR3 coding sequence is TGTGCCAGACACTCAAACCTGTTCGGGCAGCGGGAGGTTTTAAATGAGCAGTTCTTC.

The gene calls are TRBV24-1 and TRBJ2-2; TRBD1 matches at 12 bases. The CDR3 has 18 amino acids. Germline CDR1 and CDR2: KGHDR and SFDVKD. V lost 12 bases, J lost 4 bases, and 17 bases stayed unmatched. The CDR3 here is CAERPGQGANGGTGELFF. The CDR3 DNA follows: TGTGCCGAAAGGCCGGGACAGGGGGCTAATGGAGGCACCGGGGAGCTGTTTTTT.

This chain joins TRBV19 and TRBJ2-7; 12 bases map to TRBD2. Germline V gene lookup returns CDR1 LNHDA and CDR2 SQIVND (reference sequence). J lost 5 bases, V lost 5 bases, and 4 bases had no gene match. This CDR3 has 14 amino acids. For the CDR3, the DNA is TGTGCCAGTAGTGGACTAGCGGGAAACCACGAGCAGTACTTC. Residues: CASSGLAGNHEQYF.

The table lists this clone with a count of one. The chain uses TRBV29-1 and TRBJ1-4; 8 positions match TRBD1. Germline V CDR1 and CDR2: SQVTM, ANQGSEA. CDR3 length: 13 residues. With V trimmed by 3 bases and J by 7 bases, 4 bases remained unmatched. This chain's CDR3 is CSVEVTGVEKLFF. CDR3 sequence (DNA): TGCAGCGTTGAGGTGACAGGGGTTGAAAAACTGTTTTTT.

V gene TRBV6-5 combines with J gene TRBJ1-5; D remains unclear. The CDR3 is 14 amino acids. The V gene's germline CDR1 is MNHEY and CDR2 SVGAGI. The V and J ends lost 6 bases and 3 bases respectively, with 12 bases between them. The CDR3 loop is CASREDGPNQPQHF. CDR3 nucleotide sequence: TGTGCCAGCAGAGAGGACGGCCCCAATCAGCCCCAGCATTTT.

A single count supports this clone. This sequence joins TRBV5-1 and TRBJ2-1; 8 nucleotides align to TRBD2. The CDR3 has 14 residues. V gave up 5 bases and J gave up 5 bases; unmatched junction bases: 6. CDR1 is SGHRS and CDR2 is YFSETQ in the germline V gene. CDR3 nucleotide sequence: TGCGCCAGCAGTCGACGGGAGGGGGACAATGAGCAGTTCTTC. It codes for CASSRREGDNEQFF.